This TCR beta chain was sequenced in a study of blood T cell dynamics during melanoma immunotherapy. Details on this clone: Its specificity is not known.

Some clones are missing from TCRdb's copy, which holds only in-frame ones; the method was immunoSEQ multiplex PCR. The table lists fewer than 20,000 clones, approximately 94% of them singletons. Study-wide points: Whether repertoire-driving clones were melanoma-specific could not be determined.

The CDR3 consists of 16 residues. Looked up from germline, CDR1 is MNHNS and CDR2 is SASEGT. Trimming cost V 2 bases and J 4 bases, with 18 bases left between them. The time point is: week 3, after first cycle of checkpoint inhibitor. Blood was drawn before treatment and at week 3 after checkpoint blockade. At 12 weeks after first infusion, RECIST 1.1 defined response for most patients. The V call is TRBV6-1, the J call TRBJ2-7, with a possible D match to TRBD1 (6 bases). This receptor was taken from a human donor with melanoma. The sample was effector memory CD8+ T cells from blood, taken from a patient treated with checkpoint blockade. CDR3 residues: CASSETGRGWGYEQYF. In nucleotides, the CDR3 is TGTGCCAGCAGTGAAACTGGCAGGGGATGGGGTTACGAGCAGTACTTC.